These 17 T cell receptor beta chains came from one sample sequenced in a study of beta chain features in type 1 diabetes. The whole isolated RNA underwent reverse transcription, so sequencing captured expressed TCRB transcripts. Repertoires were generated with immunoSEQ multiplex PCR, while TCRdb's copy carries only in-frame clones and drops some. The table records around 160,000 clones, 40% to 60% of them present only once. Sample: Tregs from blood. Receptors were obtained from a man younger than 30 in good health.

The rearrangement uses TRBV15 and TRBJ1-2; D is unresolved. CDR3 length equals 16 residues. Trimming stripped 3 bases from V and 5 bases from J, with 19 bases between. CDR1 is LNHNV and CDR2 is YYDKDF in the germline V gene (reference sequence). For the CDR3, the DNA is TGTGCCACCAGCAGTGCTAGCCCTCCCCGCGGGTATGGCTACACCTTC. Translated: CATSSASPPRGYGYTF.

This clone was detected a few times. The chain links TRBV6-6 to TRBJ1-5; D may be TRBD1 (6 bases). Germline-derived CDR1 and CDR2 are MNHNY and SVGAGI (reference sequence). This CDR3 spans 15 amino acids. Trimming removed 8 bases at V and 3 bases at J, with 17 bases between. The CDR3 DNA sequence: TGTGCCAGCCACTGGGCAGGGGTTACCAATCAGCCCCAGCATTTT. Protein: CASHWAGVTNQPQHF.

This clone was observed a few times. The V and J genes are TRBV7-2 and TRBJ2-7; D is unclear. In germline, CDR1 is SGHTA, CDR2 FQGNSA. Between the trimmed V and J ends, which lost 1 base and 0 bases, there was a span of 10 bases. There are 15 residues in the CDR3. CDR3 amino acids: CASSLVALISYEQYF. The CDR3 coding sequence is TGTGCCAGCAGCTTAGTTGCACTGATCTCCTACGAGCAGTACTTC.

This clone was counted a few times. This rearrangement joins TRBV11-2 to TRBJ2-1, with a tentative D call TRBD2 (6 bases). V was trimmed by 4 bases and J by 10 bases, leaving 14 bases between them. Looked up from germline, CDR1 is SGHAT and CDR2 is FQNNGV. The CDR3 is made up of 13 amino acids. For the CDR3, the DNA is TGTGCCAGCAGCTGGGCAGGGACTTCGGAGCAGTTCTTC. As protein: CASSWAGTSEQFF. Based on the CDR3 plus reference TRBV11-2 and TRBJ2-1, the full variable domain is EAGVAQSPRYKIIEKRQSVAFWCNPISGHATLYWYQQILGQGPKLLIQFQNNGVVDDSQLPKDRFSAERLKGVDSTLKIQPAKLEDSAVYLCASSWAGTSEQFFGPGTRLTVL.

This chain connects TRBV7-9 to TRBJ2-3, with D maybe TRBD2 (7 bases). Deletions cut 5 bases from V and 2 bases from J, with 17 bases between. Per the germline V gene, CDR1 is SEHNR and CDR2 is FQNEAQ (reference sequence). The CDR3 extends over 16 amino acids. CDR3 protein: CASSAQRGGPTDTQYF. The CDR3 nucleotides are TGTGCCAGCAGCGCCCAGAGGGGGGGCCCCACAGATACGCAGTATTTT. Full variable domain (rest looked up from reference TRBV7-9 and TRBJ2-3): DTGVSQNPRHKITKRGQNVTFRCDPISEHNRLYWYRQTLGQGPEFLTYFQNEAQLEKSRLLSDRFSAERPKGSFSTLEIQRTEQGDSAMYLCASSAQRGGPTDTQYFGPGTRLTVL.

The rearrangement links TRBV5-1 to TRBJ2-3, with D uncertain. Looked up from germline, CDR1 is SGHRS and CDR2 is YFSETQ. CDR3 length: 14 amino acids. V was pared by 7 bases and J by 0 bases, with 12 bases between. The CDR3 loop reads CASRESPSTDTQYF. For the CDR3, the DNA is TGCGCCAGCCGAGAGTCTCCGAGCACAGATACGCAGTATTTT.

This clone was recorded once. The V and J genes are TRBV7-9 and TRBJ2-5; 7 bases are shared with TRBD2. Germline loops: CDR1 SEHNR, CDR2 FQNEAQ (reference sequence). The CDR3 spans 15 residues. V lost 3 bases, J lost 2 bases, and 6 bases stayed unmatched. CDR3 residues: CASSFIGGSQETQYF. In nucleotides, the CDR3 is TGTGCCAGCAGCTTTATCGGGGGGTCACAAGAGACCCAGTACTTC.

V gene TRBV5-5 combines with J gene TRBJ2-7, with 7 positions matching TRBD1. The CDR3 sequence is 13 residues long. J lost 5 bases, V lost 2 bases, and 4 bases had no gene match. The germline CDR1 and CDR2 sequences are SGHKS and YYEKEE (reference sequence). CDR3 sequence (DNA): TGTGCCAGCAGCTTAACAGGGGACGACGAGCAGTACTTC. It yields the protein CASSLTGDDEQYF.

This clone was counted a few times. V usage is TRBV7-3 and J usage is TRBJ1-1, with 7 nucleotides matching TRBD1. CDR3 length: 14 residues. Trimming removed 4 bases from V and 3 bases from J; junction bases left unmatched: 5. Germline CDR1 and CDR2: SGHTA and FQGTGA. CDR3 region: CASSSTRGDTEAFF. CDR3 sequence (DNA): TGTGCCAGCAGCTCGACCAGGGGGGACACTGAAGCTTTCTTT.

V gene TRBV15 combines with J gene TRBJ2-5; D not certain. V lost 2 bases to trimming and J lost 1 base, with 5 bases between them. The CDR3 extends over 13 amino acids. In germline, CDR1 is LNHNV, CDR2 YYDKDF (reference sequence). The CDR3 DNA is TGTGCCACCAGCAGACGGGTCCAAGAGACCCAGTACTTC. Protein: CATSRRVQETQYF.

This chain joins TRBV11-1 and TRBJ2-3; no reliable D call. Deletions cut 2 bases from V and 0 bases from J, with 9 bases between. CDR3 length equals 15 residues. Germline V CDR1 and CDR2: SGHAT, FQDESV (reference sequence). Written as DNA, the CDR3 is TGTGCCAGCAGCTTACAACAGTCGAGCACAGATACGCAGTATTTT. Translating gives CASSLQQSSTDTQYF.

The V gene is TRBV5-4, the J gene TRBJ2-6; a weak D match, TRBD1 (6 bases). Germline V lookup: CDR1 SGHNT, CDR2 YYREEE (reference sequence). CDR3 length: 16 amino acids. Trimming removed 0 bases from V and 4 bases from J, with 11 bases in between. The CDR3 region has the DNA TGTGCCAGCAGCTTGGAAGGGGGTGCCGGGGCCAACGTCCTGACTTTC. This encodes CASSLEGGAGANVLTF. The full variable domain, with the rest looked up from reference TRBV5-4 and TRBJ2-6, is ETGVTQSPTHLIKTRGQQVTLRCSSQSGHNTVSWYQQALGQGPQFIFQYYREEENGRGNFPPRFSGLQFPNYSSELNVNALELDDSALYLCASSLEGGAGANVLTFGAGSRLTVL.

V gene TRBV9 combines with J gene TRBJ1-6; TRBD1 matches at 12 bases. Trimming removed 4 bases from V and 2 bases from J; junction bases left unmatched: 7. Germline CDR1 is SGDLS and CDR2 is YYNGEE. This CDR3 is built from 18 residues. This CDR3 reads CASSPGTGGRTYNSPLHF. DNA of the CDR3: TGTGCCAGCAGCCCCGGGACAGGGGGCAGGACCTATAATTCACCCCTCCACTTT.

The V and J genes are TRBV7-2 and TRBJ2-5, with 12 bases matching TRBD2. CDR1 and CDR2 (germline): SGHTA, FQGNSA. The CDR3 is 16 residues long. J lost 2 bases, V lost 1 base, and 2 bases had no gene match. CDR3 sequence (DNA): TGTGCCAGCAGCTTAGACCTAGCGGGAGGGCAAGAGACCCAGTACTTC. This encodes CASSLDLAGGQETQYF.

The J gene is TRBJ2-1, the V gene TRBV7-2, with TRBD1 matching over 8 bases. After removal of 1 base from V and 4 bases from J, the junction contained 0 bases not matched to a gene. The germline CDR1 and CDR2 sequences are SGHTA and FQGNSA. CDR3 length: 14 amino acids. CDR3 loop: CASSLGTGYNEQFF. DNA of the CDR3: TGTGCCAGCAGCTTAGGGACAGGGTACAATGAGCAGTTCTTC.

The rearrangement joins TRBV2 to TRBJ1-5; the D gene is possibly TRBD1 (6 bases). This CDR3 has 16 residues. In germline, CDR1 is SNHLY, CDR2 FYNNEI. V lost 7 bases to trimming and J lost 0 bases, with 16 bases between them. This chain's CDR3 is CASTRQGPYSNQPQHF. CDR3 bases: TGTGCCAGCACCCGCCAGGGGCCTTATAGCAATCAGCCCCAGCATTTT.

CDR3 residues: CASSRGTGDYGYTF. The CDR3 DNA follows: TGTGCCAGCAGCCGCGGGACAGGGGACTATGGCTACACCTTC. The chain uses TRBV5-6 and TRBJ1-2; 10 bases are shared with TRBD1. Unmatched junction bases numbered 3, after V lost 4 bases and J lost 3 bases. The CDR3 contains 14 residues. Germline CDR1 is SGHDT and CDR2 is YYEEEE.